What follows are 10 T cell receptor beta chains derived from one specimen sequenced in a study of blood T cell repertoires in COVID-19. Repertoires were generated with immunoSEQ multiplex PCR, while TCRdb's copy carries only in-frame clones and drops some. Among around 360,000 clones listed, less than 90% were seen once. The sequenced sample was PBMCs or T cells enriched from blood (not recorded which). These receptors came from a woman between 25 and 40 years old who had recovered from COVID-19.

The V call is TRBV4-2, the J call TRBJ2-7, with TRBD2 matching 11 bases. This CDR3 has 15 amino acids. The junction had 3 bases not matched to a gene; V was cut back by 1 base and J by 4 bases. Germline lookup yields CDR1 LGHNA and CDR2 YNFKEQ. Here the CDR3 DNA reads TGTGCCAGCAGCCAAGGGGGGACTAGCGGTTACGAGCAGTACTTC. This encodes CASSQGGTSGYEQYF.

The chain links TRBV25-1 to TRBJ1-2; the D gene is possibly TRBD1 (6 bases). Germline V lookup: CDR1 MGHDK, CDR2 SYGVNS. The V end was cut by 4 bases, the J end by 2 bases, with 11 bases between. The CDR3 has 14 amino acids. The CDR3 here is CASSVAGENYGYTF. In nucleotides, the CDR3 is TGTGCCAGCAGTGTGGCAGGGGAGAACTATGGCTACACCTTC.

This clone is a singleton in its sample. This sequence joins TRBV19 and TRBJ2-6, with D possibly TRBD1 on 7 matching bases. This CDR3 has 19 residues. V was cut by 1 base and J by 0 bases, with 16 bases left in between. Germline V lookup: CDR1 LNHDA, CDR2 SQIVND (reference sequence). This CDR3 is CASSIAGQDYPSGANVLTF. As DNA, the CDR3 is TGTGCCAGTAGTATAGCCGGACAGGACTATCCCTCTGGGGCCAACGTCCTGACTTTC.

This sequence joins TRBV7-5 and TRBJ1-6. TRBV7-5 is a listed pseudogene. The CDR3 sequence is 13 residues long. The CDR3 spells CARSSPTHSPLHF. The CDR3 DNA is TGTGCCAGAAGCTCCCCGACTCATTCACCCCTCCACTTT.

The CDR3 reads CASSLGGRQPQHF. The DNA of the CDR3 is TGTGCCAGCAGCTTAGGGGGCCGTCAGCCCCAGCATTTT. The genes are TRBV7-8 and TRBJ1-5, with D possibly TRBD1 on 5 matching bases. The germline V and J ends were trimmed by 1 base and 6 bases, with 7 bases remaining between them. The germline V gene encodes CDR1 SGHVS and CDR2 FQNEAQ. The CDR3 covers 13 residues.

There are a few counts of this clone. The same CDR3 is also encoded by other DNA sequences in this sample. This sequence joins TRBV9 and TRBJ2-1, with 8 positions matching TRBD2. The junction had 3 bases not matched to a gene; V was cut back by 0 bases and J by 4 bases. This CDR3 has 15 amino acids. Per the germline V gene, CDR1 is SGDLS and CDR2 is YYNGEE. The CDR3 region is CASSVGSGSYNEQFF. The CDR3 DNA sequence: TGTGCCAGCAGCGTAGGGAGCGGGAGTTACAATGAGCAGTTCTTC.

The V gene is TRBV4-1, the J gene TRBJ2-7; TRBD1 matches 8 bases. CDR1 is MGHRA, CDR2 YSYEKL, per germline. The CDR3 extends over 16 amino acids. J gave up 5 bases and V 3 bases, and 12 bases lay outside the gene matches. The DNA for the CDR3 is TGCGCCAGCAGCCACACTCCTCCGGGACAGGCTCACGAGCAGTACTTC. It specifies CASSHTPPGQAHEQYF.

In this sample, this clone turned up once. This rearrangement joins TRBV9 to TRBJ1-1, with D perhaps TRBD1 (5 bases). Germline V lookup: CDR1 SGDLS, CDR2 YYNGEE. The ends were cut back, 2 bases at V and 4 bases at J, with 12 bases in the middle. CDR3 length: 14 residues. This CDR3 reads CASSVTDRATEAFF. As DNA, the CDR3 is TGTGCCAGCAGCGTGACCGACAGAGCCACTGAAGCTTTCTTT. Based on the CDR3 plus reference TRBV9 and TRBJ1-1, the full variable domain is DSGVTQTPKHLITATGQRVTLRCSPRSGDLSVYWYQQSLDQGLQFLIQYYNGEERAKGNILERFSAQQFPDLHSELNLSSLELGDSALYFCASSVTDRATEAFFGQGTRLTVV.

The rearrangement uses TRBV14 and TRBJ1-6; 7 positions match TRBD1. The junction had 4 bases not matched to a gene; V was cut back by 0 bases and J by 5 bases. The V gene's germline CDR1 is SGHDN and CDR2 FVKESK. This CDR3 has 16 residues. CDR3 nucleotide sequence: TGTGCCAGCAGCCAAGAATCAGGGGGAAATAATTCACCCCTCCACTTT. Amino acids: CASSQESGGNNSPLHF.

The V gene is TRBV28, the J gene TRBJ1-2, with no clear D. CDR1 MDHEN and CDR2 SYDVKM come from the germline V gene. The CDR3 consists of 14 residues. The V end lost 6 bases, the J end lost 0 bases, and 11 bases lay between the germline ends. CDR3 sequence: CASSPGGANYGYTF. The CDR3 DNA sequence: TGTGCCAGCAGCCCGGGAGGCGCTAACTATGGCTACACCTTC.